The next 11 T cell receptor beta chains were all read from a single sample in a study of blood T cells in healthy people across ages. For the second PCR, which ran for roughly 6 to 12 cycles, a sample-barcoded 5' primer and a J-beta primer mix were used. TCRdb passed the 5' RACE reads through MiXCR, listing each CDR3 protein once. The sample holds roughly 930,000 distinct CDR3 sequences, around 46% seen once. The sequenced sample was blood. These receptors were obtained from a man aged 25-40 years in good health.

The sample holds a few counts of this clonotype. The chain couples TRBV20-1 to TRBJ2-7; TRBD1 matches 7 bases. Germline V CDR1 and CDR2: DFQATT, SNEGSKA (reference sequence). The CDR3 has 15 amino acids. The ends lost 3 bases at V and 0 bases at J; junction bases unmatched: 8. The CDR3, as DNA: TGCAGTGCTAGCCCCGACAGGGCCTACTCCTACGAGCAGTACTTC. Protein: CSASPDRAYSYEQYF.

The CDR3 protein is CASNLGLARGDTQYF. The CDR3 DNA sequence: TGTGCCAGCAATCTCGGACTAGCGCGTGGAGATACGCAGTATTTT. The J gene is TRBJ2-3, the V gene TRBV28, with 9 bases lining up with TRBD2. The V and J ends lost 7 bases and 5 bases, in that order; junction bases with no gene match: 10. The germline gives CDR1 MDHEN, CDR2 SYDVKM. The CDR3 runs 15 residues.

In this sample, this clonotype turned up a few times. The rearrangement joins TRBV18 to TRBJ2-7, with 7 bases fitting TRBD1. This CDR3 is 11 amino acids long. CDR1 is KGHSH and CDR2 is LQKENI in the germline V gene. Trimming at V came to 5 bases and at J to 7 bases, leaving 2 bases not matched to a gene. This CDR3 is CASSGGQEQYF. The CDR3, as DNA: TGTGCCAGCTCAGGGGGACAGGAGCAGTACTTC. The variable domain in full, with the rest retrieved from reference TRBV18 and TRBJ2-7, is NAGVMQNPRHLVRRRGQEARLRCSPMKGHSHVYWYRQLPEEGLKFMVYLQKENIIDESGMPKERFSAEFPKEGPSILRIQQVVRGDSAAYFCASSGGQEQYFGPGTRLTVT.

This chain connects TRBV4-2 to TRBJ1-1; no definite D call. V gave up 1 base and J gave up 5 bases, with 8 bases separating them. Germline V CDR1 and CDR2: LGHNA, YNFKEQ. This CDR3 has 13 amino acids. CDR3 DNA sequence: TGTGCCAGCAGCCAAGGGGTCCTTACTGAAGCTTTCTTT. It translates to CASSQGVLTEAFF.

The chain joins TRBV2 to TRBJ2-3, with D perhaps matching TRBD2 (7 bases). V was clipped by 3 bases and J by 3 bases, with 22 bases between them. The CDR3 extends over 18 amino acids. Germline V gene data show CDR1 as SNHLY and CDR2 as FYNNEI. The CDR3 nucleotides read TGTGCCAGCAGTGATGAGTCGGGGGGCGCGATGTTGACAGATACGCAGTATTTT. Its translation: CASSDESGGAMLTDTQYF.

The chain couples TRBV7-9 to TRBJ2-4, with 8 bases fitting TRBD1. Germline lookup yields CDR1 SEHNR and CDR2 FQNEAQ (reference sequence). The CDR3 runs 18 residues. V dropped 3 bases and J dropped 0; count of bases not matched to a gene: 10. In DNA, the CDR3 is TGTGCCAGCAGCTTCCCCGGACAGGGACGACTAGCCAAAAACATTCAGTACTTC. This sequence encodes CASSFPGQGRLAKNIQYF.

This clonotype was observed a handful of times. The rearrangement uses TRBV2 and TRBJ2-7, with 7 bases lining up with TRBD1. Losses at the gene ends were 4 bases for V and 2 bases for J; bases not matched to a gene: 5. The CDR3 runs 14 residues. CDR1 and CDR2 (germline): SNHLY, FYNNEI. CDR3 coding DNA: TGTGCCAGCAGTGCTCGGACAGGCGCCTACGAGCAGTACTTC. Translated: CASSARTGAYEQYF.

The chain couples TRBV7-2 to TRBJ2-2; the D call may be TRBD1 or TRBD2 (6 bases each). The CDR3 loop spans 14 amino acids. V was shortened by 7 bases and J by 6 bases, with 15 bases between the two germline ends. The germline gives CDR1 SGHTA, CDR2 FQGNSA. CDR3 DNA: TGTGCCAGCAACGCCAGAGGGGGGCCCGGGGAGCTGTTTTTT. Amino acids: CASNARGGPGELFF. Using reference TRBV7-2 and TRBJ2-2 for the parts outside the CDR3, the full variable domain is GAGVSQSPSNKVTEKGKDVELRCDPISGHTALYWYRQSLGQGLEFLIYFQGNSAPDKSGLPSDRFSAERTGGSVSTLTIQRTQQEDSAVYLCASNARGGPGELFFGEGSRLTVL.

For this clonotype: This may stem from a read error, because a much larger clone lies one nucleotide away. Here the CDR3 reads CASSEGGDRGTEAFF. CDR3 nucleotide sequence: TGTGCCAGCAGTGAAGGGGGGGACAGGGGCACTGAAGCTTTCTTT. V usage is TRBV2 and J usage is TRBJ1-1, with TRBD1 identical over 10 bases. V was pared by 1 base and J by 4 bases, with 3 bases of the junction left unmatched. CDR1 is SNHLY, CDR2 FYNNEI, per germline. The length of the CDR3 is 15 residues.

The CDR3 protein is CSARLGVYIGNSPLHF. CDR3 DNA sequence: TGCAGTGCTAGGCTAGGGGTGTATATCGGAAATTCACCCCTCCACTTT. The rearrangement joins TRBV20-1 to TRBJ1-6; tentative D call: TRBD1 (5 bases). Germline lookup yields CDR1 DFQATT and CDR2 SNEGSKA (reference sequence). The CDR3 length is 16 residues. V was pared by 3 bases and J by 7 bases, with 19 bases between.

The gene calls are TRBV3-1 and TRBJ1-4; no reliable D call. Germline CDR1 and CDR2: LGHDT and YNNKEL (reference sequence). The CDR3 length is 14 residues. V lost 5 bases and J lost 7, with 14 bases in between. CDR3 bases: TGTGCCAGCAGCAGCGCGGCGTTGGGTGAAAAACTGTTTTTT. Translating gives CASSSAALGEKLFF.